These 25 T cell receptor beta chains were all obtained from the same sample, sequenced in a study of T cell changes during pregnancy in multiple sclerosis. Using immunoSEQ multiplex PCR, the repertoire was profiled, and TCRdb retains in-frame clones only, with some absent. The sample lists around 70,000 clones, roughly 92% occurring once. The source was peripheral blood, collected in the second trimester of pregnancy. These receptors were collected from a female donor with multiple sclerosis, enrolled in a pregnancy study.

The rearrangement links TRBV10-3 to TRBJ2-5; no reliable D call. Trimming shortened V by 4 bases and J by 3 bases, and 9 bases separated the two germline ends. The germline CDR1 and CDR2 sequences are ENHRY and SYGVKD. CDR3 length: 13 amino acids. The CDR3 here is CAISGNMKETQYF. The CDR3 DNA reads TGTGCCATCAGTGGCAACATGAAAGAGACCCAGTACTTC.

This chain joins TRBV2 and TRBJ1-2; D gene unclear. CDR1 SNHLY and CDR2 FYNNEI come from the germline V gene. The CDR3 has 11 amino acids. Trimming removed 8 bases from V and 3 bases from J, with 7 bases in between. CDR3 sequence (DNA): TGTGCCAGCGGGGAGGACTATGGCTACACCTTC. It codes for CASGEDYGYTF.

This rearrangement joins TRBV6-1 to TRBJ1-2; D may be TRBD1 (5 bases). This CDR3 region has 14 residues. The germline gives CDR1 MNHNS, CDR2 SASEGT. V dropped 0 bases and J dropped 5 bases, with 10 bases sitting between them. CDR3 DNA sequence: TGTGCCAGCAGTGAAGCGCTGGGGGGATATGGCTACACCTTC. Translated, it gives CASSEALGGYGYTF.

This rearrangement joins TRBV19 to TRBJ2-3; weak D call: TRBD2 (5 bases). There are 13 residues in the CDR3. Germline CDR1 reads LNHDA; CDR2 reads SQIVND (reference sequence). V was cut by 10 bases and J by 2 bases, with 13 bases left in between. The CDR3 sequence: CATPAAPTDTQYF. The CDR3 DNA sequence: TGTGCCACCCCAGCGGCACCCACAGATACGCAGTATTTT. Together with reference TRBV19 and TRBJ2-3, the CDR3 gives the full variable domain: DGGITQSPKYLFRKEGQNVTLSCEQNLNHDAMYWYRQDPGQGLRLIYYSQIVNDFQKGDIAEGYSVSREKKESFPLTVTSAQKNPTAFYLCATPAAPTDTQYFGPGTRLTVL.

The chain has TRBV30 and TRBJ2-1; 9 bases are a match to TRBD1. The germline gives CDR1 GTSNPN, CDR2 SVGIG (reference sequence). The CDR3 runs to 15 residues. The trim removed 1 base at V and 4 bases at J, leaving 5 bases unmatched. The CDR3 reads CAWSEVTGGYNEQFF. The CDR3 DNA sequence: TGTGCCTGGAGTGAAGTGACAGGGGGTTACAATGAGCAGTTCTTC.

This clone has just one count. The CDR3 bases are TGTGCCAGCAGCAGCAGACAGGACTCCTACGAGCAGTACTTC. The encoded protein is CASSSRQDSYEQYF. V gene TRBV11-1 combines with J gene TRBJ2-7; a possible D gene is TRBD1 (6 bases). Germline-derived CDR1 and CDR2 are SGHAT and FQDESV (reference sequence). This CDR3 is built from 14 residues. V lost 5 bases to trimming and J lost 0 bases, with 11 bases between them.

The sample holds one count of this clone. The J gene is TRBJ1-1, the V gene TRBV9; D is possibly TRBD1 (6 bases). CDR3 length: 14 amino acids. Trimming removed 4 bases at V and 4 bases at J, with 14 bases between. Per the germline V gene, CDR1 is SGDLS and CDR2 is YYNGEE. The CDR3 coding sequence is TGTGCCAGCAGCACCGGGGGGCTGGGCACTGAAGCTTTCTTT. Amino acids: CASSTGGLGTEAFF.

V is TRBV5-8 and J is TRBJ2-7, with a possible D match to TRBD1 (6 bases). Trimming stripped 3 bases from V and 4 bases from J, with 20 bases between. This CDR3 comprises 16 residues. Germline CDR1 reads SGHTS; CDR2 reads YDEGEE. The CDR3 protein is CASSSDGPGERYEQYF. The CDR3 DNA follows: TGTGCCAGCAGCTCCGACGGGCCAGGGGAGCGGTACGAGCAGTACTTC.

The rearrangement uses TRBV4-3 and TRBJ2-5; TRBD1 matches 7 bases. V was pared by 0 bases and J by 1 base, with 5 bases of the junction left unmatched. Per the germline V gene, CDR1 is LGHNA and CDR2 is YSLEER. CDR3 size: 16 residues. The CDR3 reads CASSQDETGIQETQYF. The CDR3 region has the DNA TGCGCCAGCAGCCAAGATGAGACAGGGATCCAAGAGACCCAGTACTTC.

This clone came up a few times. The genes are TRBV25-1 and TRBJ1-6; D may be TRBD1 (6 bases). The CDR3 extends over 16 amino acids. V was shortened by 6 bases and J by 4 bases, with 16 bases between the two germline ends. Looked up from germline, CDR1 is MGHDK and CDR2 is SYGVNS. The CDR3 sequence: CASSRGGGSYNSPLHF. Written as DNA, the CDR3 is TGTGCCAGCAGCCGGGGAGGGGGGTCGTATAATTCACCCCTCCACTTT.

The chain carries TRBV21-1 and TRBJ1-5. TRBV21-1 is a known pseudogene. There are 18 residues in the CDR3. Here the CDR3 reads CASSKGGEGVASNQPQHF. The CDR3 DNA follows: TGTGCCAGCAGCAAAGGGGGGGAGGGGGTCGCTAGCAATCAGCCCCAGCATTTT.

The chain couples TRBV5-1 to TRBJ1-1; D is unclear. Germline CDR1 reads SGHRS; CDR2 reads YFSETQ. Trimming cost V 0 bases and J 6 bases, with 9 bases left between them. This CDR3 has 13 residues. CDR3: CASSLGHRPEAFF. The DNA for the CDR3 is TGCGCCAGCAGCTTGGGACATAGGCCTGAAGCTTTCTTT.

The chain links TRBV7-9 to TRBJ1-2, with TRBD1 matching 10 bases. The CDR3 covers 15 residues. Germline V gives CDR1 SEHNR, CDR2 FQNEAQ (reference sequence). The V gene end was trimmed by 5 bases and the J gene end by 7 bases; junction bases not matched to a gene: 10. DNA for the CDR3: TGTGCCAGCAGCAATTGGGGGACAGGGGTGGCTGGCTACACCTTC. Translating it yields CASSNWGTGVAGYTF.

The chain links TRBV15 to TRBJ1-4; D uncertain. CDR3 length: 14 residues. The germline gives CDR1 LNHNV, CDR2 YYDKDF (reference sequence). Trimming removed 4 bases at V and 4 bases at J, with 10 bases between. CDR3 region: CATSNQRYNEKLFF. The CDR3 region has the DNA TGTGCCACCAGCAATCAACGGTATAATGAAAAACTGTTTTTT. Together with reference TRBV15 and TRBJ1-4, the CDR3 gives the full variable domain: DAMVIQNPRYQVTQFGKPVTLSCSQTLNHNVMYWYQQKSSQAPKLLFHYYDKDFNNEADTPDNFQSRRPNTSFCFLDIRSPGLGDTAMYLCATSNQRYNEKLFFGSGTQLSVL.

A single count supports this clone. The chain carries TRBV7-9 and TRBJ2-1; D is ambiguous. Trimming stripped 7 bases from V and 8 bases from J, with 12 bases between. Per germline, CDR1 SEHNR and CDR2 FQNEAQ (reference sequence). The length of the CDR3 is 12 residues. CDR3 sequence (DNA): TGTGCCAGCACCCTCCCCCCCCATGAGCAGTTCTTC. Translating gives CASTLPPHEQFF.

This clone was picked up a small number of times. V and J are TRBV7-2 and TRBJ2-2; 11 positions agree with TRBD1. V shed 6 bases, J shed 4 bases, and the junction held 7 bases outside the gene matches. The germline gives CDR1 SGHTA, CDR2 FQGNSA. There are 16 residues in the CDR3. DNA for the CDR3: TGTGCCAGCAGGATAACCGGGACAGGGGGCACCGGGGAGCTGTTTTTT. It translates to CASRITGTGGTGELFF.

J is TRBJ2-1 and V is TRBV7-2, with 9 bases fitting TRBD1. The length of the CDR3 is 16 residues. Germline V gene lookup returns CDR1 SGHTA and CDR2 FQGNSA. Trimming took 0 bases from V and 5 from J; bases not matched to a gene: 5. The DNA for the CDR3 is TGTGCCAGCAGCTTAGCGGGGACAGGGTTCGACAATGAGCAGTTCTTC. It codes for CASSLAGTGFDNEQFF. Full variable domain (outside the CDR3, taken from reference TRBV7-2 and TRBJ2-1): GAGVSQSPSNKVTEKGKDVELRCDPISGHTALYWYRQSLGQGLEFLIYFQGNSAPDKSGLPSDRFSAERTGGSVSTLTIQRTQQEDSAVYLCASSLAGTGFDNEQFFGPGTRLTVL.

The V call is TRBV9, the J call TRBJ2-1; unclear D gene. The CDR3 totals 13 residues. Per the germline V gene, CDR1 is SGDLS and CDR2 is YYNGEE. V was trimmed by 3 bases and J by 4 bases, leaving 8 bases between them. DNA for the CDR3: TGTGCCAGCAGCGGGCCTTTATACAATGAGCAGTTCTTC. Translation gives CASSGPLYNEQFF.

The chain combines TRBV6-1 with TRBJ2-3, with D perhaps TRBD2 (5 bases). V lost 4 bases and J 1 base, leaving 9 bases between the germline ends. This CDR3 is 14 amino acids long. Germline V gene sequence: CDR1 MNHNS, CDR2 SASEGT. The CDR3 DNA sequence: TGTGCCAGCAGTGTCGAGGGAGGCACAGATACGCAGTATTTT. It encodes CASSVEGGTDTQYF.

This clone is a singleton in its sample. The chain uses TRBV7-8 and TRBJ1-5, with D possibly being TRBD1 (5 bases). The CDR3 contains 14 residues. V shed 3 bases and J shed 7 bases, with 13 bases lying between them. CDR1 SGHVS and CDR2 FQNEAQ come from the germline V gene. Written as DNA, the CDR3 is TGTGCCAGCAGCTTTTTATCGGGGGAGCAGCCCCAGCATTTT. Its translation: CASSFLSGEQPQHF.

The chain couples TRBV15 to TRBJ1-5; 11 nucleotides align to TRBD1. This CDR3 is 19 amino acids long. From germline, CDR1 is LNHNV and CDR2 YYDKDF (reference sequence). V dropped 1 base and J dropped 0; count of bases not matched to a gene: 8. The CDR3 sequence: CATSRGPGTGGYSNQPQHF. The CDR3 coding sequence is TGTGCCACCAGCAGAGGCCCCGGGACAGGGGGTTATAGCAATCAGCCCCAGCATTTT.

The chain carries TRBV6-5 and TRBJ2-2; D ambiguous. CDR3 length: 11 residues. The germline V gene encodes CDR1 MNHEY and CDR2 SVGAGI. V was cut by 6 bases and J by 6 bases, with 5 bases left in between. The CDR3 is CASSGPGELFF. The DNA for the CDR3 is TGTGCCAGCAGCGGTCCCGGGGAGCTGTTTTTT.

The J gene is TRBJ1-5, the V gene TRBV6-5, with D possibly TRBD1 on 5 matching bases. V lost 6 bases, J lost 0 bases, and 9 bases lay in between. The CDR3 runs to 14 residues. The germline gives CDR1 MNHEY, CDR2 SVGAGI. CDR3 amino acids: CASRDRYSNQPQHF. For the CDR3, the DNA is TGTGCCAGCAGAGACAGATATAGCAATCAGCCCCAGCATTTT.

This sequence joins TRBV2 and TRBJ2-1; D might be TRBD2 (6 bases). CDR1 SNHLY and CDR2 FYNNEI come from the germline V gene. The CDR3 runs to 11 residues. Trimming removed 6 bases from V and 9 bases from J, with 9 bases in between. CDR3 coding DNA: TGTGCCAGCAGGGAGGGGATTGAGCAGTTCTTC. It translates to CASREGIEQFF.

This clone came up once. CDR3 bases: TGTGCCAGCAGGGTATCTAGCTACGAGCAGTACTTC. Its translation: CASRVSSYEQYF. This sequence joins TRBV28 and TRBJ2-7; no firm D call. The CDR3 has 12 residues. V was trimmed by 6 bases and J by 3 bases, leaving 9 bases between them. Germline lookup yields CDR1 MDHEN and CDR2 SYDVKM.